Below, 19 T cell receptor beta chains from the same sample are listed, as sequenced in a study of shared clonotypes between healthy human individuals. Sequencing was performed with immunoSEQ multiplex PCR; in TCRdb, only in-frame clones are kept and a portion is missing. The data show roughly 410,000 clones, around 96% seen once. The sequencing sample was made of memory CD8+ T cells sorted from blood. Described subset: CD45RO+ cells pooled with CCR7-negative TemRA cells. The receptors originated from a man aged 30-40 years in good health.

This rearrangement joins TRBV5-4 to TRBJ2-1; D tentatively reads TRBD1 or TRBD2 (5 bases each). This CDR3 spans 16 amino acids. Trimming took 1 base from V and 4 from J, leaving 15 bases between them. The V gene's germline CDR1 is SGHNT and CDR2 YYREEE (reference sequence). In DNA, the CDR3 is TGTGCCAGCAGCTTGATGGGGGACGACCAATACAATGAGCAGTTCTTC. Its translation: CASSLMGDDQYNEQFF.

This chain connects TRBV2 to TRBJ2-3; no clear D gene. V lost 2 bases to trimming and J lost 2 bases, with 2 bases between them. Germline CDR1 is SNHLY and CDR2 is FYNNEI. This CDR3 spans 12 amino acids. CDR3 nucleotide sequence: TGTGCCAGCAGTGAACTCACAGATACGCAGTATTTT. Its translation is CASSELTDTQYF.

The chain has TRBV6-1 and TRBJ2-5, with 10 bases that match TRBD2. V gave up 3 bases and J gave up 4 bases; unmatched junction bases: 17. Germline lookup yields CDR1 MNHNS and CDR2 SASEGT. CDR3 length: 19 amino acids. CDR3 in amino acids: CASSEGISGRSNRLETQYF. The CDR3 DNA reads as TGTGCCAGCAGTGAGGGGATTAGCGGGAGGTCCAACAGGCTAGAGACCCAGTACTTC.

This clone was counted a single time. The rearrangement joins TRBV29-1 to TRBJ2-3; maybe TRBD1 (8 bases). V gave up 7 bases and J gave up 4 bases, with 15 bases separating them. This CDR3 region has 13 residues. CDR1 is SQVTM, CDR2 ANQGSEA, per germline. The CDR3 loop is CSARQGRADTQYF. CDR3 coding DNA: TGCAGCGCACGACAGGGGAGGGCAGATACGCAGTATTTT.

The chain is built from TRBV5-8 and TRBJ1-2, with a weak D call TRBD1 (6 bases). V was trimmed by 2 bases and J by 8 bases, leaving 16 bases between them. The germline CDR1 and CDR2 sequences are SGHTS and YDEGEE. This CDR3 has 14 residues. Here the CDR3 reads CASSLFSDRSGYTF. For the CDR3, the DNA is TGTGCCAGCAGCTTATTCTCAGACAGGTCCGGCTACACCTTC.

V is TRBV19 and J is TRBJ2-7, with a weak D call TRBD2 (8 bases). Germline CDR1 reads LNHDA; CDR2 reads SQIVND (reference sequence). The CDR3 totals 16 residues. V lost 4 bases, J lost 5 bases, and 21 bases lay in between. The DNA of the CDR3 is TGTGCCAGTAGTACCCACAGGGGTAGCGGGACCAACGAGCAGTACTTC. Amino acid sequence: CASSTHRGSGTNEQYF.

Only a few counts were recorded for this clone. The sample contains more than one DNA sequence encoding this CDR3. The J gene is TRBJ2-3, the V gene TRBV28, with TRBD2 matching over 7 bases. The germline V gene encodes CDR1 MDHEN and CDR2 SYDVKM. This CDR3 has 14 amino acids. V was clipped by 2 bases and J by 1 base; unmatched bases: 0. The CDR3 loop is CASSLAGGTDTQYF. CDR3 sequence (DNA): TGTGCCAGCAGTTTAGCGGGAGGCACAGATACGCAGTATTTT.

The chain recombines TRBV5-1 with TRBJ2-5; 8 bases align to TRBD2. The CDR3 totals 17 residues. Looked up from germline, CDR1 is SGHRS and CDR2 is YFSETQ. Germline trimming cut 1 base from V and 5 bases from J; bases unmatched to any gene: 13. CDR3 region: CASSLTGTRGGSETQYF. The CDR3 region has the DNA TGCGCCAGCAGCTTGACCGGGACTAGGGGTGGTAGTGAGACCCAGTACTTC.

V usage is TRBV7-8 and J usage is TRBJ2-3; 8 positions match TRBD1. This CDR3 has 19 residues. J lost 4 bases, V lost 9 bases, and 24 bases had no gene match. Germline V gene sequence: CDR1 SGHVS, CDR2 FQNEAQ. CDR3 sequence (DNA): TGTGCCAGTAAACCTTGGGGCCCGGGGCAGGGGGCATTGGCAGATACGCAGTATTTT. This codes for CASKPWGPGQGALADTQYF.

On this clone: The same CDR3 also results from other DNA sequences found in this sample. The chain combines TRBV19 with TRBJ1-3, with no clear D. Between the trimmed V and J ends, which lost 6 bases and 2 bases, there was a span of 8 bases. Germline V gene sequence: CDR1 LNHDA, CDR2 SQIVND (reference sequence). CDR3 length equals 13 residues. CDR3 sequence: CASSPGAGNTIYF. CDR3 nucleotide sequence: TGTGCCAGTAGCCCCGGCGCTGGAAACACCATATATTTT.

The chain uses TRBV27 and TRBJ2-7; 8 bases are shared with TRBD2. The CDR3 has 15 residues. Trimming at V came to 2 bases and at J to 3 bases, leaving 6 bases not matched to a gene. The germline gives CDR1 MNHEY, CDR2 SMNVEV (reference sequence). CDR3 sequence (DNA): TGTGCCAGCAGTTTACAAGCGGGAGCTGTCTACGAGCAGTACTTC. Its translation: CASSLQAGAVYEQYF.

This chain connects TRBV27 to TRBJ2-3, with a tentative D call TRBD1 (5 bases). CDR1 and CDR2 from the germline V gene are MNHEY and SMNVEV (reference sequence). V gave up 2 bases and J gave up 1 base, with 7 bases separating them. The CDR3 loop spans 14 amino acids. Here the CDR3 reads CASSLVQGTDTQYF. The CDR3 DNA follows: TGTGCCAGCAGTTTAGTACAGGGCACAGATACGCAGTATTTT.

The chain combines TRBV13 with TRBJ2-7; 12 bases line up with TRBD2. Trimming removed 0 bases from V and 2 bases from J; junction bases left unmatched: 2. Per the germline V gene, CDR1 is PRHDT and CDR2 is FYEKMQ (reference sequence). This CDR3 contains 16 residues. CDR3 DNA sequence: TGTGCCAGCAGCTTAGGGGCTAGCGGGAGGGCCTACGAGCAGTACTTC. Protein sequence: CASSLGASGRAYEQYF. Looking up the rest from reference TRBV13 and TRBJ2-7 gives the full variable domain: AAGVIQSPRHLIKEKRETATLKCYPIPRHDTVYWYQQGPGQDPQFLISFYEKMQSDKGSIPDRFSAQQFSDYHSELNMSSLELGDSALYFCASSLGASGRAYEQYFGPGTRLTVT.

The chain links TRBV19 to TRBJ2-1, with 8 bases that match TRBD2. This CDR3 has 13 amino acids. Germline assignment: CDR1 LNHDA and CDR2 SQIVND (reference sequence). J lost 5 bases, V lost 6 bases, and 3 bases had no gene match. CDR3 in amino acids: CASRSGGHNEQFF. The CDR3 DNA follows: TGTGCCAGTAGGAGCGGGGGACACAATGAGCAGTTCTTC. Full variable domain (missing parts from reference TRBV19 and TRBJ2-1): DGGITQSPKYLFRKEGQNVTLSCEQNLNHDAMYWYRQDPGQGLRLIYYSQIVNDFQKGDIAEGYSVSREKKESFPLTVTSAQKNPTAFYLCASRSGGHNEQFFGPGTRLTVL.

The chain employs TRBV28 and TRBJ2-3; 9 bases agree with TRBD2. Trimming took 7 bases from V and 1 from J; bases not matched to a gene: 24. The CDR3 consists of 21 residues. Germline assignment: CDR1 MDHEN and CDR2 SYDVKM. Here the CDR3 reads CASTPRNSRREGLSGTDTQYF. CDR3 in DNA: TGTGCCAGCACACCCAGGAATTCTCGGCGGGAGGGCCTATCTGGCACAGATACGCAGTATTTT.

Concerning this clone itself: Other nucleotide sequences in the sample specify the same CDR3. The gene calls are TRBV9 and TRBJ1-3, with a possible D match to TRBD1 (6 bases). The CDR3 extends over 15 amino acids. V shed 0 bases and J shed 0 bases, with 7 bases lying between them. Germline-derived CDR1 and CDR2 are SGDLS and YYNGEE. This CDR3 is CASSVVGGSGNTIYF. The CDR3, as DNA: TGTGCCAGCAGCGTAGTAGGGGGCTCTGGAAACACCATATATTTT.

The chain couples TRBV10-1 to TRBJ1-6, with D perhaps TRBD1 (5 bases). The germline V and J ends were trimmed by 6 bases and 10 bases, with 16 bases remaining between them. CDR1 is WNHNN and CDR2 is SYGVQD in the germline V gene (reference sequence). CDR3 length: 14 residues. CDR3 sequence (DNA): TGCGCCAGCAGCGGTGCCGGGGCCGGCTCACCCCTCCACTTT. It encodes CASSGAGAGSPLHF.

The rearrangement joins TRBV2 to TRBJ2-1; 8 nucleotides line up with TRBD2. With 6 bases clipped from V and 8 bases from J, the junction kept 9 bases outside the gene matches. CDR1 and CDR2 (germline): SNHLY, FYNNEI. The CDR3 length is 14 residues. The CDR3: CASRSGSRSDEQFF. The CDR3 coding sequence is TGTGCCAGCAGGAGCGGGAGTCGTTCGGATGAGCAGTTCTTC.

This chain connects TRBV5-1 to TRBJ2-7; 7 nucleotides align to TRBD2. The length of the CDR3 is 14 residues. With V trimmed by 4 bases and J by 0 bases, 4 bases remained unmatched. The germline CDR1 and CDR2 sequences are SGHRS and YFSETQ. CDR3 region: CASSSSSGSYEQYF. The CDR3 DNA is TGCGCCAGCAGCAGCTCTAGCGGCTCCTACGAGCAGTACTTC.